The 25 T cell receptor beta chains reported below all come from one sample, sequenced in a study of OX40 agonist ivuxolimab in advanced cancers. Generated by immunoSEQ multiplex PCR, the TCRdb table keeps only in-frame clones and is missing some. The sample consists of tens of thousands of clones, around four fifths of them appearing once. The source material was CD4+ or CD8+ T cells sorted from blood, sampled in a trial of the OX40 agonist ivuxolimab. The receptors derive from an adult with an advanced solid tumor such as melanoma, head and neck, liver or kidney cancer.

J is TRBJ2-1 and V is TRBV10-3, with D perhaps being TRBD1 or TRBD2 (5 bases each). CDR3 length: 17 amino acids. CDR1 is ENHRY, CDR2 SYGVKD, per germline. Trimming removed 4 bases at V and 2 bases at J, with 18 bases between. In DNA form, the CDR3 reads TGTGCCATCAGTGCGACGGGGCCCGAATACACCTACAATGAGCAGTTCTTC. Amino acid sequence: CAISATGPEYTYNEQFF.

The table lists this clone with a count of one. V is TRBV7-3 and J is TRBJ2-2; TRBD1 is a possible D gene (5 bases). The ends were cut back, 3 bases at V and 7 bases at J, with 21 bases in the middle. The CDR3 extends over 17 amino acids. Germline V CDR1 and CDR2: SGHTA, FQGTGA. CDR3 amino acids: CASSFHPPQAPYGELFF. CDR3 nucleotide sequence: TGTGCCAGCAGCTTCCATCCCCCACAGGCCCCTTACGGGGAGCTGTTTTTT.

The V and J genes are TRBV5-1 and TRBJ2-7, with unresolved D. V shed 0 bases and J shed 6 bases, with 10 bases lying between them. The germline gives CDR1 SGHRS, CDR2 YFSETQ. There are 13 residues in the CDR3. The CDR3 DNA reads TGCGCCAGCAGCTTGGCCACCAGCTCCGAGCAGTACTTC. Its protein product is CASSLATSSEQYF.

The J gene is TRBJ2-7, the V gene TRBV7-9; D might be TRBD1 or TRBD2, each matching 5 bases. Germline CDR1 reads SEHNR; CDR2 reads FQNEAQ (reference sequence). The V and J ends lost 5 bases and 3 bases respectively, with 17 bases between them. The CDR3 loop spans 15 amino acids. CDR3 DNA sequence: TGTGCCAGCAGCCCCCGATCGGGACGGAACTACGAGCAGTACTTC. This codes for CASSPRSGRNYEQYF.

The J gene is TRBJ2-5, the V gene TRBV4-1; D is undetermined. Trimming took 1 base from V and 4 from J, leaving 13 bases between them. This CDR3 contains 15 residues. Germline V lookup: CDR1 MGHRA, CDR2 YSYEKL. CDR3 residues: CASSQGSDPAETQYF. DNA for the CDR3: TGCGCCAGCAGCCAAGGCTCCGACCCAGCAGAGACCCAGTACTTC.

The chain uses TRBV5-6 and TRBJ1-3, with D hard to call. V lost 2 bases, J lost 0 bases, and 6 bases lay in between. Germline values: CDR1 SGHDT, CDR2 YYEEEE. This CDR3 has 14 residues. In DNA form, the CDR3 reads TGTGCCAGCAGCTTATTACCCTCTGGAAACACCATATATTTT. This translates into CASSLLPSGNTIYF.

The V gene is TRBV30, the J gene TRBJ1-4, with TRBD1 as a possible D gene (6 bases). This CDR3 comprises 14 residues. Deletions cut 1 base from V and 8 bases from J, with 14 bases between. Looked up from germline, CDR1 is GTSNPN and CDR2 is SVGIG (reference sequence). The CDR3 region is CAWSGGAGDEKLFF. In DNA form, the CDR3 reads TGTGCCTGGAGTGGGGGGGCGGGGGACGAAAAACTGTTTTTT.

This clone has just a few counts. The chain is built from TRBV4-3 and TRBJ1-2; 11 nucleotides line up with TRBD1. The CDR3 has 16 residues. Trimming at V came to 1 base and at J to 5 bases, leaving 6 bases not matched to a gene. Germline-derived CDR1 and CDR2 are LGHNA and YSLEER. CDR3 residues: CASSQVRGDRGYGYTF. The CDR3 DNA sequence: TGCGCCAGCAGCCAAGTTAGGGGGGACAGGGGGTATGGCTACACCTTC.

The chain is built from TRBV27 and TRBJ2-7, with TRBD1 as a possible D gene (5 bases). This CDR3 contains 13 residues. In germline, CDR1 is MNHEY, CDR2 SMNVEV (reference sequence). V was cut by 2 bases and J by 5 bases, with 10 bases left in between. The CDR3 protein is CASSLSRANEQYF. For the CDR3, the DNA is TGTGCCAGCAGTTTAAGCAGGGCGAACGAGCAGTACTTC.

This chain uses TRBV28 with TRBJ1-2, with a tentative D call TRBD1 (6 bases). Germline assignment: CDR1 MDHEN and CDR2 SYDVKM. The V and J ends lost 6 bases and 4 bases respectively, with 18 bases between them. The CDR3 runs 15 residues. Here the CDR3 DNA reads TGTGCCAGCAGCCCCTTGAGGGGGGCGGGCTATGGCTACACCTTC. It is translated as CASSPLRGAGYGYTF.

For this clone: A far larger clone is one base from this, pointing to a likely read error. The chain combines TRBV4-1 with TRBJ2-1, with 7 bases lining up with TRBD2. The ends lost 0 bases at V and 8 bases at J; junction bases unmatched: 19. Germline lookup yields CDR1 MGHRA and CDR2 YSYEKL. The CDR3 runs to 19 residues. DNA of the CDR3: TGCGCCAGCAGCCAAGAAGGTACTAGCGCTACGGGGTTTAGGGATGAGCAGTTCTTC. Amino acids: CASSQEGTSATGFRDEQFF.

The chain carries TRBV9 and TRBJ2-5, with a weak D call TRBD2 (7 bases). The CDR3 loop spans 16 amino acids. Between the trimmed V and J ends, which lost 0 bases and 6 bases, there was a span of 18 bases. Per the germline V gene, CDR1 is SGDLS and CDR2 is YYNGEE. CDR3 sequence reads: CASSVDEWAGAQTQYF. The CDR3 DNA follows: TGTGCCAGCAGCGTAGACGAGTGGGCGGGGGCCCAGACCCAGTACTTC.

In its sample, this clone was seen a few times. The J gene is TRBJ1-2, the V gene TRBV19; the D gene is possibly TRBD1 (6 bases). Germline CDR1 reads LNHDA; CDR2 reads SQIVND (reference sequence). V gave up 5 bases and J gave up 2 bases, with 15 bases separating them. This CDR3 region has 15 residues. CDR3 loop: CASSPTAGDNYGYTF. The CDR3 DNA follows: TGTGCCAGTAGTCCGACGGCAGGGGACAACTATGGCTACACCTTC.

The CDR3 bases are TGTGCCAGCAGTAGTGAGGGGGGGTGGTCGGGAGAGACCCAGTACTTC. This encodes CASSSEGGWSGETQYF. The chain couples TRBV28 to TRBJ2-5, with TRBD2 as a possible D gene (7 bases). Germline V gene sequence: CDR1 MDHEN, CDR2 SYDVKM. V was pared by 5 bases and J by 4 bases, with 20 bases between. The CDR3 has 16 amino acids.

The rearrangement links TRBV27 to TRBJ2-1; 11 bases fit TRBD2. Trimming at V came to 2 bases and at J to 8 bases, leaving 5 bases not matched to a gene. Germline-derived CDR1 and CDR2 are MNHEY and SMNVEV (reference sequence). This CDR3 is built from 15 residues. The CDR3 here is CASSLETSGKDEQFF. DNA for the CDR3: TGTGCCAGCAGTTTAGAGACTAGCGGGAAGGATGAGCAGTTCTTC.

In its sample, this clone was seen a few times. The chain uses TRBV2 and TRBJ1-5, with D unresolved. The CDR3 length is 16 residues. CDR1 is SNHLY, CDR2 FYNNEI, per germline. V was pared by 5 bases and J by 3 bases, with 17 bases between. The CDR3 DNA reads TGTGCCAGCAGTACCGGCGAACTCGGCAACAATCAGCCCCAGCATTTT. Translated, it gives CASSTGELGNNQPQHF.

The chain is built from TRBV10-2 and TRBJ2-7, with 9 nucleotides matching TRBD2. This CDR3 is built from 14 residues. V lost 3 bases to trimming and J lost 6 bases; unmatched junction nucleotides: 6. Germline CDR1 reads WSHSY; CDR2 reads SAAADI. The CDR3 protein is CASSDIAGAPEQYF. CDR3 coding DNA: TGCGCCAGCAGTGATATAGCGGGAGCCCCCGAGCAGTACTTC.

The V and J genes are TRBV7-9 and TRBJ1-5; D gene uncertain. CDR1 SEHNR and CDR2 FQNEAQ come from the germline V gene (reference sequence). V lost 8 bases, J lost 1 base, and 6 bases lay in between. This CDR3 has 12 amino acids. CDR3 DNA sequence: TGTGCCAGCTCGGACAGCAATCAGCCCCAGCATTTT. This translates into CASSDSNQPQHF.

This chain uses TRBV7-9 with TRBJ1-2, with D tentatively TRBD1 (6 bases). V was shortened by 4 bases and J by 4 bases, with 13 bases between the two germline ends. The CDR3 totals 14 residues. Germline V gives CDR1 SEHNR, CDR2 FQNEAQ (reference sequence). This CDR3 is CASSSGQLFYGYTF. The CDR3 DNA is TGTGCCAGCAGCTCGGGACAATTGTTCTATGGCTACACCTTC. Complete variable domain (other parts from reference TRBV7-9 and TRBJ1-2): DTGVSQNPRHKITKRGQNVTFRCDPISEHNRLYWYRQTLGQGPEFLTYFQNEAQLEKSRLLSDRFSAERPKGSFSTLEIQRTEQGDSAMYLCASSSGQLFYGYTFGSGTRLTVV.

The J gene is TRBJ2-1, the V gene TRBV7-9; unclear D gene. V dropped 0 bases and J dropped 3 bases, with 6 bases sitting between them. Germline lookup yields CDR1 SEHNR and CDR2 FQNEAQ (reference sequence). CDR3 length: 14 residues. DNA for the CDR3: TGTGCCAGCAGCTTAGCACAGATCTACAATGAGCAGTTCTTC. Protein product: CASSLAQIYNEQFF.

The genes are TRBV9 and TRBJ2-2, with 11 nucleotides matching TRBD2. The CDR3 runs to 17 residues. With V trimmed by 1 base and J by 2 bases, 4 bases remained unmatched. Germline V lookup: CDR1 SGDLS, CDR2 YYNGEE. CDR3 residues: CASSVYGTSGNTGELFF. CDR3 nucleotide sequence: TGTGCCAGCAGCGTATATGGGACTAGCGGTAACACCGGGGAGCTGTTTTTT.

This clone has a handful of counts. The chain uses TRBV19 and TRBJ2-1, with a tentative D call TRBD2 (6 bases). The CDR3 is 17 amino acids. CDR1 LNHDA and CDR2 SQIVND come from the germline V gene (reference sequence). V lost 3 bases, J lost 7 bases, and 22 bases lay in between. The CDR3 nucleotides are TGTGCCAGTAGTATGACCGGAGGGGACGTTACGTATAATGAGCAGTTCTTC. It codes for CASSMTGGDVTYNEQFF.

The J gene is TRBJ2-7, the V gene TRBV6-7; 10 bases fit TRBD2. TRBV6-7 is filed as an ORF, its function uncertain. V was clipped by 5 bases and J by 0 bases; unmatched bases: 4. This CDR3 has 15 residues. In DNA, the CDR3 is TGTGCCAGCAGTGAAACTAGCGGGATCTCCTACGAGCAGTACTTC. Amino acid sequence: CASSETSGISYEQYF.

The rearrangement uses TRBV6-1 and TRBJ1-2, with D possibly matching TRBD1 (6 bases). The V gene lost 3 bases and the J gene lost 4 bases, with 21 bases spanning the gap. In germline, CDR1 is MNHNS, CDR2 SASEGT. This CDR3 is built from 17 residues. The CDR3 spells CASSDDFRGGFIYGYTF. In DNA, the CDR3 is TGTGCCAGCAGTGACGATTTCAGAGGGGGGTTTATCTATGGCTACACCTTC.

This clone has only a few counts. The V call is TRBV7-9, the J call TRBJ2-1, with 14 bases lining up with TRBD2. The germline gives CDR1 SEHNR, CDR2 FQNEAQ (reference sequence). CDR3 size: 17 residues. V dropped 0 bases and J dropped 8; count of bases not matched to a gene: 6. CDR3 DNA sequence: TGTGCCAGCAGCTTAGCCGGGACTAGCGGGAGAGTCGATGAGCAGTTCTTC. Translated, it gives CASSLAGTSGRVDEQFF.